Below, 13 T cell receptor beta chains from the same sample are listed, as sequenced in a study of T cells after yellow fever vaccination. In TCRdb, the 5' RACE reads were re-called with MiXCR into one record per CDR3 protein. The repertoire consists of 500,000 to 700,000 distinct CDR3 sequences, with roughly 19% occurring once and the leading ten covering 14%. The sequenced sample was PBMCs, obtained 15 days after the yellow fever booster vaccination. These receptors originate from a man aged 30 to 39 who received the YFV17D yellow fever vaccine.

The chain is built from TRBV20-1 and TRBJ2-3; perhaps TRBD1 as D (7 bases). This CDR3 comprises 14 residues. Germline V gives CDR1 DFQATT, CDR2 SNEGSKA (reference sequence). V gave up 3 bases and J gave up 3 bases, with 13 bases separating them. CDR3 coding DNA: TGCAGTGCTAGTGTGCAGGGGGGAACAGATACGCAGTATTTT. Protein sequence: CSASVQGGTDTQYF.

The chain carries TRBV27 and TRBJ2-5; tentatively, D is TRBD2 (5 bases). The CDR3 length is 13 residues. Trimming took 3 bases from V and 5 from J, leaving 10 bases between them. CDR1 is MNHEY and CDR2 is SMNVEV in the germline V gene (reference sequence). The CDR3 reads CASSFILGETQYF. The CDR3 DNA is TGTGCCAGCAGTTTTATACTAGGGGAGACCCAGTACTTC.

This clonotype has more than one count but fewer than ten. V and J are TRBV20-1 and TRBJ2-7; 9 bases are shared with TRBD2. V was pared by 0 bases and J by 2 bases, with 8 bases of the junction left unmatched. The CDR3 runs 16 residues. Germline V gene sequence: CDR1 DFQATT, CDR2 SNEGSKA (reference sequence). The CDR3 DNA reads as TGCAGTGCTAGAGATGTTTCTAGCGGGGTTGCCTACGAGCAGTACTTC. Its protein product is CSARDVSSGVAYEQYF.

This clonotype was detected a few times. The CDR3 loop reads CASSSAGGGYQETQYF. DNA for the CDR3: TGTGCCAGCAGTTCCGCTGGTGGCGGTTACCAAGAGACCCAGTACTTC. The chain recombines TRBV12-3 or TRBV12-4 with TRBJ2-5, with D unresolved. V lost 4 bases, J lost 0 bases, and 15 bases lay in between. The CDR3 length is 16 residues.

V usage is TRBV10-3 and J usage is TRBJ1-2; the match to TRBD1 covers 8 bases. CDR1 and CDR2 (germline): ENHRY, SYGVKD. The junction had 7 bases not matched to a gene; V was cut back by 4 bases and J by 3 bases. The CDR3 has 15 amino acids. DNA for the CDR3: TGTGCCATCAGTGGCAGGGGGCAGCCCGACTATGGCTACACCTTC. Translated, it gives CAISGRGQPDYGYTF.

This clonotype was seen many times. J is TRBJ2-5 and V is TRBV28; D perhaps matches TRBD2 (6 bases). This CDR3 contains 14 residues. Per the germline V gene, CDR1 is MDHEN and CDR2 is SYDVKM. Trimming took 6 bases from V and 2 from J, leaving 13 bases between them. CDR3 loop: CASRRASEQETQYF. CDR3 DNA sequence: TGTGCCAGCAGGAGGGCTAGCGAACAAGAGACCCAGTACTTC.

This chain joins TRBV5-1 and TRBJ2-5, with a possible D match to TRBD1 (7 bases). Between the trimmed V and J ends, which lost 0 bases and 0 bases, there was a span of 9 bases. CDR1 is SGHRS and CDR2 is YFSETQ in the germline V gene. This CDR3 is 15 amino acids long. Here the CDR3 DNA reads TGCGCCAGCAGCTTGGGCAGGGGGGACCAAGAGACCCAGTACTTC. Encoded protein: CASSLGRGDQETQYF.

This clonotype was observed a handful of times. The gene calls are TRBV20-1 and TRBJ2-1; D not certain. The V and J ends lost 3 bases and 0 bases respectively, with 9 bases between them. The CDR3 contains 14 residues. The germline CDR1 and CDR2 sequences are DFQATT and SNEGSKA (reference sequence). This CDR3 is CSARGSSSYNEQFF. CDR3 in DNA: TGCAGTGCTAGGGGCTCGAGCTCCTACAATGAGCAGTTCTTC.

This rearrangement joins TRBV12-3 or TRBV12-4 to TRBJ2-1, with D unresolved. This CDR3 comprises 14 residues. Trimming left V 0 bases short and J 6 bases short, with 9 bases between. CDR3 coding DNA: TGTGCCAGCAGTTTAGCGCTTCTATTCAATGAGCAGTTCTTC. Its translation is CASSLALLFNEQFF.

The chain combines TRBV27 with TRBJ2-5; either TRBD1 or TRBD2 may fit D (6 bases each). This CDR3 has 13 amino acids. Germline values: CDR1 MNHEY, CDR2 SMNVEV (reference sequence). V dropped 6 bases and J dropped 3 bases, with 11 bases sitting between them. The CDR3 spells CASRRGLEETQYF. The CDR3 coding sequence is TGTGCCAGCAGACGGGGGCTCGAAGAGACCCAGTACTTC.

This clonotype has a handful of counts. The chain couples TRBV5-4 to TRBJ1-5, with D perhaps matching TRBD1 (5 bases). Trimming removed 4 bases from V and 7 bases from J, with 9 bases in between. Germline V gives CDR1 SGHNT, CDR2 YYREEE (reference sequence). The CDR3 has 12 amino acids. This CDR3 reads CASSIEGQPQHF. The CDR3, as DNA: TGTGCCAGCAGCATAGAGGGGCAGCCCCAGCATTTT.

The chain employs TRBV20-1 and TRBJ2-1; TRBD2 aligns across 7 bases. This CDR3 has 14 amino acids. CDR1 is DFQATT and CDR2 is SNEGSKA in the germline V gene (reference sequence). Trimming took 1 base from V and 7 from J; bases not matched to a gene: 7. The CDR3 bases are TGCAGTGCTAGAGGAGGACTAGGCGGGAATGAGCAGTTCTTC. It is translated as CSARGGLGGNEQFF.

V gene TRBV20-1 combines with J gene TRBJ2-3, with D perhaps TRBD2 (6 bases). Germline loops: CDR1 DFQATT, CDR2 SNEGSKA (reference sequence). The V end was cut by 0 bases, the J end by 3 bases, with 19 bases between. The CDR3 spans 17 residues. In DNA form, the CDR3 reads TGCAGTGCTAGAGATACAGGAGCCGGGAGCGGTACAGATACGCAGTATTTT. Protein product: CSARDTGAGSGTDTQYF.